This TCR beta chain was captured in a study of CD8 T cells in Susac syndrome. With random hexamers, reverse transcription was performed on roughly 0.45 to 1 ug of RNA. A multiplex approach, immunoSEQ multiplex PCR, amplified TCR beta CDR3 across 54 Vbeta and 13 Jbeta. MiXCR was run by TCRdb on the immunoSEQ multiplex PCR reads, yielding one entry per CDR3 protein. The repertoire consists of 100,000 to 150,000 distinct CDR3 sequences, with around 92% occurring once and the leading ten covering 0.093%. The CDR3 runs to 14 residues. Germline loops: CDR1 DFQATT, CDR2 SNEGSKA (reference sequence). The ends were cut back, 3 bases at V and 0 bases at J, with 11 bases in the middle. TCR beta from blood CD8+ and CD4+ T cells was sequenced. Relapsing-remitting disease, either stable or active, was present in the multiple sclerosis controls, who were treatment-naive patients. TEMRA cells were enriched by FACS, while CD8+ and CD4+ T cells were obtained through a negative isolation that was performed magnetically.

The rearrangement links TRBV20-1 to TRBJ1-1; D gene ambiguous. The sequenced sample was CD4+ T cells from PBMCs. The sequence derives from a human donor with multiple sclerosis. DNA of the CDR3: TGCAGTGCTAGGGGAACGGAAATGAACACTGAAGCTTTCTTT. It encodes CSARGTEMNTEAFF.